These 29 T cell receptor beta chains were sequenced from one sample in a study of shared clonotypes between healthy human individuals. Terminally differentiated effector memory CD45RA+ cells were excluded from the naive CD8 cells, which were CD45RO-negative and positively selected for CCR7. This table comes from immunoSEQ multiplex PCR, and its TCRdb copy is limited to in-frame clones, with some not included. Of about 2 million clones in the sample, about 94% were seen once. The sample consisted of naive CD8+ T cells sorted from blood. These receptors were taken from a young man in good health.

The CDR3 region has the DNA TGTGCCAGCAGTCTCTGGACTAGCGGGATTGAGCAGTTCTTC. This encodes CASSLWTSGIEQFF. V and J are TRBV6-5 and TRBJ2-1, with 12 bases identical to TRBD2. The CDR3 runs 14 residues. Trimming at V came to 5 bases and at J to 9 bases, leaving 5 bases not matched to a gene. The germline CDR1 and CDR2 sequences are MNHEY and SVGAGI.

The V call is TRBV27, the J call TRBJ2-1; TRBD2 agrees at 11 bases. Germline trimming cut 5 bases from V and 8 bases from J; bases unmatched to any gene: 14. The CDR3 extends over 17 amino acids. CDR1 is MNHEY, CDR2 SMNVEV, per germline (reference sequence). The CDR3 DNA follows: TGTGCCAGCAGTCGTATATTAGCGGGAGGGCCGGTTGATGAGCAGTTCTTC. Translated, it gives CASSRILAGGPVDEQFF.

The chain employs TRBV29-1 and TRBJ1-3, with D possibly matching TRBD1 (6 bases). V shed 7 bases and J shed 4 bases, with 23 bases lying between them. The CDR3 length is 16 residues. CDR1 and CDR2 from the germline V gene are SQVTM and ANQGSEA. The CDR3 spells CSAISLQGLEGNTIYF. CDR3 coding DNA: TGCAGCGCAATCTCTCTCCAGGGGCTAGAGGGAAACACCATATATTTT.

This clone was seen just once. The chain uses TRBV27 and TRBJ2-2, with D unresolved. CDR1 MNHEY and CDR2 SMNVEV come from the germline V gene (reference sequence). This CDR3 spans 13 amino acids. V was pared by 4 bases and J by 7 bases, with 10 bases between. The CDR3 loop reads CASSSIKHGELFF. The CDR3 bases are TGTGCCAGCAGTTCCATTAAGCACGGGGAGCTGTTTTTT.

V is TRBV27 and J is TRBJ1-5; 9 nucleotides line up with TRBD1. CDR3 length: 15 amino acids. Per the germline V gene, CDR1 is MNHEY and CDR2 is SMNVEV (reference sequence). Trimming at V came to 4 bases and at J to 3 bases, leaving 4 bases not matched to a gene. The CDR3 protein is CASSWTGDPNQPQHF. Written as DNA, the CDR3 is TGTGCCAGCAGTTGGACAGGGGACCCCAATCAGCCCCAGCATTTT.

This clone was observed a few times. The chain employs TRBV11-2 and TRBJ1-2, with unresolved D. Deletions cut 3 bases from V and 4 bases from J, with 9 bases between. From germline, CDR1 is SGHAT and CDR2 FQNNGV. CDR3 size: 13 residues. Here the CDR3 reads CASSFLSGYGYTF. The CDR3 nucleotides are TGTGCCAGCAGCTTCCTTTCGGGCTATGGCTACACCTTC.

CDR3 DNA sequence: TGTGCCAGCGGGACAGGGGGCACTGAAGCTTTCTTT. Its translation: CASGTGGTEAFF. The chain has TRBV5-6 and TRBJ1-1; 11 positions agree with TRBD1. CDR3 length: 12 amino acids. Germline loops: CDR1 SGHDT, CDR2 YYEEEE. V shed 7 bases and J 4 bases; nucleotides not matched to a gene: 0. Filled out from reference TRBV5-6 and TRBJ1-1, the complete variable domain reads DAGVTQSPTHLIKTRGQQVTLRCSPKSGHDTVSWYQQALGQGPQFIFQYYEEEERQRGNFPDRFSGHQFPNYSSELNVNALLLGDSALYLCASGTGGTEAFFGQGTRLTVV.

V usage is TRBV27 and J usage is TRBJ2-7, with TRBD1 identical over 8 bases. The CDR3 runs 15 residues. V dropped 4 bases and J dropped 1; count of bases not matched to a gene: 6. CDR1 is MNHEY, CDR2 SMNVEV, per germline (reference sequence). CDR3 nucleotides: TGTGCCAGCAGTTCGGACAGGGCGGGTTCCTACGAGCAGTACTTC. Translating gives CASSSDRAGSYEQYF.

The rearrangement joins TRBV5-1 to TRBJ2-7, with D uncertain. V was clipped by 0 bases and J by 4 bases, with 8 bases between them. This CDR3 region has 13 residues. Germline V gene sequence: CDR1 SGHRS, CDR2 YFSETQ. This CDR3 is CASSLAIRYEQYF. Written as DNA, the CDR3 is TGCGCCAGCAGCTTGGCCATCAGATACGAGCAGTACTTC.

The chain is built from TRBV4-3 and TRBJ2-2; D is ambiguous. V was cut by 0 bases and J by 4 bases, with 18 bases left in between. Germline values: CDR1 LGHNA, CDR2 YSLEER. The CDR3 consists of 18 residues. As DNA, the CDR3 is TGCGCCAGCAGCCAAGAAGGGCCCGGTTACCTCGGCACCGGGGAGCTGTTTTTT. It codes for CASSQEGPGYLGTGELFF.

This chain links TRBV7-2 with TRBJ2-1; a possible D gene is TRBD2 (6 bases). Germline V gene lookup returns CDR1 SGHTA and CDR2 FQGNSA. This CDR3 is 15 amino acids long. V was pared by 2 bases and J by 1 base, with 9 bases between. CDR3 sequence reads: CASSLRAGSYNEQFF. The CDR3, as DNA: TGTGCCAGCAGCTTACGGGCGGGGTCCTACAATGAGCAGTTCTTC.

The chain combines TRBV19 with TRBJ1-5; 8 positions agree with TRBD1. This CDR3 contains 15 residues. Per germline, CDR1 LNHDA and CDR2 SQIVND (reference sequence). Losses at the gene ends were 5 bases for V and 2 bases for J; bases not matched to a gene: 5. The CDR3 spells CASSLGTGGNQPQHF. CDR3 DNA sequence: TGTGCCAGTAGTCTCGGGACAGGAGGCAATCAGCCCCAGCATTTT.

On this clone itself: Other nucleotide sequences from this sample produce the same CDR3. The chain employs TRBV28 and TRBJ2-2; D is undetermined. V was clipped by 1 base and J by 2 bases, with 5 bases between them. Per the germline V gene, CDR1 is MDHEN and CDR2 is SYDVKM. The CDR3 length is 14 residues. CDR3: CASSLSENTGELFF. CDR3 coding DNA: TGTGCCAGCAGTTTATCAGAAAACACCGGGGAGCTGTTTTTT.

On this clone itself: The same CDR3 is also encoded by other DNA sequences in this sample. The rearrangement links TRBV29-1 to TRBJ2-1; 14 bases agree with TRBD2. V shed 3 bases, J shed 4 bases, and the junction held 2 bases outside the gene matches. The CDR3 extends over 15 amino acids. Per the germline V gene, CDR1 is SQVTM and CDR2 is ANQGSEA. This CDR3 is CSVEGTSGSYNEQFF. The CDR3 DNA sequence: TGCAGCGTTGAGGGGACTAGCGGGAGTTACAATGAGCAGTTCTTC.

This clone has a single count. In DNA, the CDR3 is TGTGCCAGCAGTTTAAGGTCAGGGAGGATCTCAAGCGAGCAGTACTTC. Protein sequence: CASSLRSGRISSEQYF. The rearrangement joins TRBV28 to TRBJ2-7; perhaps TRBD2 as D (6 bases). The germline V gene encodes CDR1 MDHEN and CDR2 SYDVKM. The CDR3 is 16 residues long. V dropped 2 bases and J dropped 6 bases, with 20 bases sitting between them.

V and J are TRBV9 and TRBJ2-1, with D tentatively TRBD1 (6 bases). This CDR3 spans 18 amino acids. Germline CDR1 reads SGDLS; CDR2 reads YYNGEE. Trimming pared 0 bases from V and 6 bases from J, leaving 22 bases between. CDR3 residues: CASSVDLASFTGRNEQFF. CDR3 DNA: TGTGCCAGCAGCGTAGACCTCGCATCCTTTACAGGGCGCAATGAGCAGTTCTTC. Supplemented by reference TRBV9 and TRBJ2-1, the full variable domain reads DSGVTQTPKHLITATGQRVTLRCSPRSGDLSVYWYQQSLDQGLQFLIQYYNGEERAKGNILERFSAQQFPDLHSELNLSSLELGDSALYFCASSVDLASFTGRNEQFFGPGTRLTVL.

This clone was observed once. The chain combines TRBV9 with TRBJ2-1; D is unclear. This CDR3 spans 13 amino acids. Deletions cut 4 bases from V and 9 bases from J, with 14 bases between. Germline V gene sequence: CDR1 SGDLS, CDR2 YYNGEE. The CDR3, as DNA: TGTGCCAGCAGCTCCTTTGACTGGGGTGAGCAGTTCTTC. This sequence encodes CASSSFDWGEQFF.

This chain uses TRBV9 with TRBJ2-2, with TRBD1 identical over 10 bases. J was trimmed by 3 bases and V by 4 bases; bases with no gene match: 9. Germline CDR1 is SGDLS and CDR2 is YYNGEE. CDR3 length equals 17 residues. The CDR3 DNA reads TGTGCCAGCAGCCTTCCACCCGGGACAGGGGACACCGGGGAGCTGTTTTTT. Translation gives CASSLPPGTGDTGELFF.

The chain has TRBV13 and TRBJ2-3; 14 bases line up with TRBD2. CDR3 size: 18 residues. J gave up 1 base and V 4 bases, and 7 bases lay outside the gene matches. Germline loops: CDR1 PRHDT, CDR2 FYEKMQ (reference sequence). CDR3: CASSSGLAGGGGTDTQYF. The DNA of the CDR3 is TGTGCCAGCAGCTCCGGACTAGCGGGAGGAGGGGGCACAGATACGCAGTATTTT.

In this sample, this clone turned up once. CDR3 sequence: CASSPPPGQGYQPQHF. The CDR3 DNA is TGTGCCAGCAGCCCCCCCCCGGGACAAGGGTATCAGCCCCAGCATTTT. The genes are TRBV7-8 and TRBJ1-5; D is perhaps TRBD1 (6 bases). Between the trimmed V and J ends, which lost 5 bases and 5 bases, there was a span of 19 bases. CDR1 is SGHVS, CDR2 FQNEAQ, per germline. This CDR3 comprises 16 residues.

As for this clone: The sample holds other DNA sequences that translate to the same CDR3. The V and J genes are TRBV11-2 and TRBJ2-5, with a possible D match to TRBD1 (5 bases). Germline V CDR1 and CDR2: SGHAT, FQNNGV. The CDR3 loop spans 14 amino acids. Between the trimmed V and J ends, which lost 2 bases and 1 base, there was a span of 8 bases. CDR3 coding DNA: TGTGCCAGCAGCTTAACAGGCCCCCAAGAGACCCAGTACTTC. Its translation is CASSLTGPQETQYF.

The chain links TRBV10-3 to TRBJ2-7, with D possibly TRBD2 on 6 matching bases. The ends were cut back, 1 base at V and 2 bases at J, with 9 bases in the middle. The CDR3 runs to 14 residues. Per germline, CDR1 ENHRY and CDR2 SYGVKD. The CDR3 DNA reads TGTGCCATCAGTGAGTTAGCGGAAACCTACGAGCAGTACTTC. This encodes CAISELAETYEQYF.

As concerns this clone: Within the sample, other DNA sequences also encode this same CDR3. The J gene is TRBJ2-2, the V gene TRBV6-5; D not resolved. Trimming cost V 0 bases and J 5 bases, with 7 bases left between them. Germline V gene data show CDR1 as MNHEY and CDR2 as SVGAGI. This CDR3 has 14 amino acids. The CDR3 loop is CASSYSTGTGELFF. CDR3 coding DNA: TGTGCCAGCAGTTACTCGACTGGAACCGGGGAGCTGTTTTTT.

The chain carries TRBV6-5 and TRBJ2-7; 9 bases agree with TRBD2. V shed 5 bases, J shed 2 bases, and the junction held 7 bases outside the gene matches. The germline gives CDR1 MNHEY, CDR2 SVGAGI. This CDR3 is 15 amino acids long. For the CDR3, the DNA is TGTGCCAGCAGTACCGGACTAGCGTCGGCCTACGAGCAGTACTTC. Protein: CASSTGLASAYEQYF.

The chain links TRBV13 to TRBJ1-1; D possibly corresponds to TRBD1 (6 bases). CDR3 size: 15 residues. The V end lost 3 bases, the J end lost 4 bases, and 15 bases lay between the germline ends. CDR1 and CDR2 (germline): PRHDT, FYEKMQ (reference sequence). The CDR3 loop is CASSFWGAPGTEAFF. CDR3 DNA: TGTGCCAGCAGCTTTTGGGGGGCGCCGGGCACTGAAGCTTTCTTT. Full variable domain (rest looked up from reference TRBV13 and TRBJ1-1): AAGVIQSPRHLIKEKRETATLKCYPIPRHDTVYWYQQGPGQDPQFLISFYEKMQSDKGSIPDRFSAQQFSDYHSELNMSSLELGDSALYFCASSFWGAPGTEAFFGQGTRLTVV.

CDR3 DNA sequence: TGTGCCAGCAGTTCCGGCGGGAGCCCAGATACGCAGTATTTT. It is translated as CASSSGGSPDTQYF. This chain joins TRBV6-5 and TRBJ2-3; TRBD2 matches 7 bases. The ends lost 4 bases at V and 4 bases at J; junction bases unmatched: 5. The germline gives CDR1 MNHEY, CDR2 SVGAGI. The CDR3 consists of 14 residues.

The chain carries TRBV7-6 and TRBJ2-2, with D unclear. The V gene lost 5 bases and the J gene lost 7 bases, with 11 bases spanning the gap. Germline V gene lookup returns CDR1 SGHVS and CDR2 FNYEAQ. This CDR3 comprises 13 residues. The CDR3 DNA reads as TGTGCCAGCAGCCCCGTGGAGCACGGGGAGCTGTTTTTT. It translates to CASSPVEHGELFF.

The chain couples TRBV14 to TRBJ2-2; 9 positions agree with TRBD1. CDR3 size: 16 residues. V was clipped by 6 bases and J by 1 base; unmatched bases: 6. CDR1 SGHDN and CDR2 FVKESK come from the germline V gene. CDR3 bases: TGTGCCAGCAGGGGCTCGGGACAGGGGAACACCGGGGAGCTGTTTTTT. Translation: CASRGSGQGNTGELFF.

The CDR3 DNA follows: TGTGCCAGCAGTTCGCAACCCGGGCAGACCCAGTACTTC. Translation: CASSSQPGQTQYF. This chain connects TRBV5-6 to TRBJ2-5; D is ambiguous. The germline gives CDR1 SGHDT, CDR2 YYEEEE. This CDR3 is 13 amino acids long. Trimming cost V 5 bases and J 6 bases, with 14 bases left between them.